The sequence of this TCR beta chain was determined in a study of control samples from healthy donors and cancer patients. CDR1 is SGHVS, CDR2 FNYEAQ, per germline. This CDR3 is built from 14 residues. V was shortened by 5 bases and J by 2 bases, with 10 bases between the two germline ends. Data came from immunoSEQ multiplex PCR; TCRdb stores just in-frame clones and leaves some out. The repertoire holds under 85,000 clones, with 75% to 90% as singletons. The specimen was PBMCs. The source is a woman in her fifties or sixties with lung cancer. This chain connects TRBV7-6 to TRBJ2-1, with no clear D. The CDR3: CASSPFATYNEQFF. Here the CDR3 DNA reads TGTGCCAGCAGCCCTTTCGCCACCTACAATGAGCAGTTCTTC.